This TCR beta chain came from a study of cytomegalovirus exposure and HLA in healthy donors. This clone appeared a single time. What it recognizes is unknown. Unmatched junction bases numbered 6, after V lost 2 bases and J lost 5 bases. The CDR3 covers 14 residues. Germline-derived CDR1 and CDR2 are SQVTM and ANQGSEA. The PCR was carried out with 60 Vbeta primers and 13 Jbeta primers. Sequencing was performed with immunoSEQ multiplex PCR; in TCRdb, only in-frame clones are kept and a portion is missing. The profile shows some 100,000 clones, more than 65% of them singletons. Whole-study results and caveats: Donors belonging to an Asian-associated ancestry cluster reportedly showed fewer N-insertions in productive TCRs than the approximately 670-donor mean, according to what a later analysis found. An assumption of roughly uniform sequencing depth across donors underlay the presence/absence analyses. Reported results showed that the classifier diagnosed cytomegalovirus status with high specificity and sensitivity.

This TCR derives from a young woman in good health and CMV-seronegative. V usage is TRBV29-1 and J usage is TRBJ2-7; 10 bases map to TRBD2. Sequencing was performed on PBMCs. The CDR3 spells CSVETSGVGNEQYF. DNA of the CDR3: TGCAGCGTTGAAACTAGCGGGGTCGGCAACGAGCAGTACTTC.